What follows are 22 T cell receptor beta chains derived from one specimen sequenced in a study of cytomegalovirus exposure and HLA in healthy donors. Assay used: immunoSEQ multiplex PCR; TCRdb lists only in-frame clones, some missing. Among around 74,000 clones listed, about 82% were seen once. Input material: PBMCs. These receptors were obtained from a man aged 30-40 years in good health and CMV-seronegative.

The chain combines TRBV4-3 with TRBJ2-3, with D tentatively TRBD1 (5 bases). The V end was cut by 4 bases, the J end by 2 bases, with 10 bases between. Germline values: CDR1 LGHNA, CDR2 YSLEER. The CDR3 is 14 amino acids. CDR3 sequence reads: CASSPDSSTDTQYF. CDR3 coding DNA: TGCGCCAGCAGCCCCGACAGTTCCACAGATACGCAGTATTTT.

V gene TRBV5-1 combines with J gene TRBJ1-3; 9 positions agree with TRBD1. Germline V gives CDR1 SGHRS, CDR2 YFSETQ. J was trimmed by 4 bases and V by 2 bases; bases with no gene match: 4. This CDR3 region has 15 residues. As DNA, the CDR3 is TGCGCCAGCAGCTTAGGGACAGGGTCCGGAAACACCATATATTTT. Amino acid sequence: CASSLGTGSGNTIYF.

The V and J genes are TRBV6-5 and TRBJ2-1, with TRBD2 matching over 8 bases. The CDR3 covers 16 residues. Germline CDR1 reads MNHEY; CDR2 reads SVGAGI. V gave up 0 bases and J gave up 0 bases; unmatched junction bases: 1. The CDR3 DNA follows: TGTGCCAGCAGTTACTCTAGCGGGAACTCCTACAATGAGCAGTTCTTC. Protein: CASSYSSGNSYNEQFF.

The chain uses TRBV5-1 and TRBJ2-7; 7 bases line up with TRBD1. CDR1 is SGHRS, CDR2 YFSETQ, per germline. Losses at the gene ends were 4 bases for V and 7 bases for J; bases not matched to a gene: 11. The CDR3 has 14 residues. CDR3 nucleotides: TGCGCCAGCAGCCCCACAACAGGGGTAAAAGAGCAGTACTTC. It encodes CASSPTTGVKEQYF.

The chain recombines TRBV2 with TRBJ2-3; TRBD2 matches 8 bases. Germline trimming cut 4 bases from V and 3 bases from J; bases unmatched to any gene: 6. The CDR3 is 15 residues long. CDR1 and CDR2 (germline): SNHLY, FYNNEI. Written as DNA, the CDR3 is TGTGCCAGCAGTGGGTGGGGACTAGAGACAGATACGCAGTATTTT. It translates to CASSGWGLETDTQYF.

The chain combines TRBV6-5 with TRBJ2-3, with D unresolved. This CDR3 is built from 15 residues. V dropped 3 bases and J dropped 0 bases, with 10 bases sitting between them. Germline CDR1 MNHEY, CDR2 SVGAGI. This CDR3 is CASSYSPSSTDTQYF. Written as DNA, the CDR3 is TGTGCCAGCAGTTATAGTCCTTCTAGCACAGATACGCAGTATTTT.

This sequence joins TRBV29-1 and TRBJ2-1; 7 positions agree with TRBD1. This CDR3 has 12 residues. Trimming cost V 6 bases and J 8 bases; bases outside gene matches: 7. Germline loops: CDR1 SQVTM, CDR2 ANQGSEA. CDR3 sequence: CSVSTGADEQFF. In DNA, the CDR3 is TGCAGCGTATCCACAGGGGCGGATGAGCAGTTCTTC.

The rearrangement uses TRBV6-1 and TRBJ2-7; D is ambiguous. V lost 5 bases to trimming and J lost 3 bases, with 2 bases between them. The CDR3 contains 10 residues. In germline, CDR1 is MNHNS, CDR2 SASEGT. CDR3 in DNA: TGTGCCAGCAGTCTCTACGAGCAGTACTTC. Its protein product is CASSLYEQYF.

The chain joins TRBV27 to TRBJ1-2, with TRBD1 matching over 7 bases. The length of the CDR3 is 17 residues. CDR1 is MNHEY, CDR2 SMNVEV, per germline (reference sequence). Trimming removed 6 bases from V and 8 bases from J; junction bases left unmatched: 21. The CDR3 here is CASRKLLTGPRVVGYTF. CDR3 coding DNA: TGTGCCAGCAGAAAACTTTTGACAGGGCCCAGGGTGGTCGGCTACACCTTC.

This chain uses TRBV6-6 with TRBJ1-1, with a weak D call TRBD1 (6 bases). The V end lost 4 bases, the J end lost 1 base, and 7 bases lay between the germline ends. This CDR3 is 13 amino acids long. From germline, CDR1 is MNHNY and CDR2 SVGAGI (reference sequence). The CDR3 sequence is CASSWDTNTEAFF. In DNA, the CDR3 is TGTGCCAGCAGTTGGGACACGAACACTGAAGCTTTCTTT.

The CDR3 here is CASSGGGGSGTQYF. The CDR3 nucleotides are TGCGCCAGCAGCGGGGGAGGCGGATCCGGGACCCAGTACTTC. The genes are TRBV5-1 and TRBJ2-5, with D maybe TRBD2 (6 bases). CDR3 size: 14 residues. Germline V lookup: CDR1 SGHRS, CDR2 YFSETQ. Trimming took off 4 bases at V and 7 bases at J, with 17 bases between the two ends.

The V and J genes are TRBV6-1 and TRBJ2-2; TRBD2 matches at 7 bases. The CDR3 runs to 15 residues. Germline CDR1 and CDR2: MNHNS and SASEGT. Germline trimming cut 7 bases from V and 2 bases from J; bases unmatched to any gene: 7. The DNA of the CDR3 is TGTGCCAGCACCTATTCTAGCGGTAACACCGGGGAGCTGTTTTTT. Translating it yields CASTYSSGNTGELFF.

The genes are TRBV6-1 and TRBJ1-5; D might be TRBD1 (5 bases). Germline CDR1 reads MNHNS; CDR2 reads SASEGT. The CDR3 is made up of 14 amino acids. V lost 2 bases, J lost 8 bases, and 13 bases lay in between. CDR3 sequence (DNA): TGTGCCAGCAGTGAATCGTGGAGGGGTGAGCCCCAGCATTTT. Amino acids: CASSESWRGEPQHF.

The chain uses TRBV4-3 and TRBJ1-5; D is unresolved. The CDR3 consists of 15 residues. Germline V gives CDR1 LGHNA, CDR2 YSLEER. With 0 bases removed from V and 8 bases from J, the gap between germline ends came to 14 bases. The CDR3 is CASSQDGVGEEPQHF. CDR3 nucleotides: TGCGCCAGCAGCCAAGACGGAGTCGGGGAGGAGCCCCAGCATTTT.

The rearrangement uses TRBV9 and TRBJ1-2; D gene unclear. The CDR3 sequence is 15 residues long. V was shortened by 0 bases and J by 2 bases, with 11 bases between the two germline ends. Germline-derived CDR1 and CDR2 are SGDLS and YYNGEE. The CDR3 DNA reads as TGTGCCAGCAGCGTAGGTTCGGTTCCCAACTATGGCTACACCTTC. It yields the protein CASSVGSVPNYGYTF.

This clone turned up a few times. This chain links TRBV27 with TRBJ2-1, with 11 nucleotides matching TRBD1. The V gene's germline CDR1 is MNHEY and CDR2 SMNVEV (reference sequence). Losses at the gene ends were 6 bases for V and 3 bases for J; bases not matched to a gene: 7. The length of the CDR3 is 16 residues. This chain's CDR3 is CASRYGQGAYYNEQFF. The CDR3 DNA reads TGTGCCAGCAGATATGGACAGGGGGCTTACTACAATGAGCAGTTCTTC.

This sequence joins TRBV28 and TRBJ2-1; TRBD2 might be the D (5 bases). V was pared by 5 bases and J by 7 bases, with 15 bases between. The CDR3 consists of 14 residues. Germline loops: CDR1 MDHEN, CDR2 SYDVKM. The CDR3 loop reads CASSPGGVVNEQFF. The CDR3 coding sequence is TGTGCCAGCAGTCCAGGAGGAGTAGTTAATGAGCAGTTCTTC.

This chain connects TRBV5-1 to TRBJ2-7; 10 bases align to TRBD1. The CDR3 is 15 amino acids. CDR1 is SGHRS and CDR2 is YFSETQ in the germline V gene. V was clipped by 0 bases and J by 0 bases; unmatched bases: 0. The CDR3 spells CASSLGTGGSYEQYF. DNA of the CDR3: TGCGCCAGCAGCTTGGGGACAGGGGGCTCCTACGAGCAGTACTTC.

DNA of the CDR3: TGTGCCAGCAGGGGGCTCTATGGCTACACCTTC. Translating gives CASRGLYGYTF. V gene TRBV21-1 combines with J gene TRBJ1-2; the table names TRBD1, a call not compared with the DNA. TRBV21-1 is a known pseudogene. CDR3 length equals 11 residues.

The V gene is TRBV15, the J gene TRBJ2-7, with D possibly matching TRBD2 (5 bases). The CDR3 length is 14 residues. The germline V gene encodes CDR1 LNHNV and CDR2 YYDKDF (reference sequence). Trimming stripped 3 bases from V and 2 bases from J, with 11 bases between. The CDR3 bases are TGTGCCACCAGCAGGTCAGGAGGAACCTACGAGCAGTACGTC. It specifies CATSRSGGTYEQYV.

This clone was detected only a few times. The chain carries TRBV7-9 and TRBJ1-5; 8 nucleotides align to TRBD1. J lost 5 bases, V lost 5 bases, and 2 bases had no gene match. The length of the CDR3 is 13 residues. CDR1 is SEHNR, CDR2 FQNEAQ, per germline (reference sequence). The CDR3 is CASSAQGDQPQHF. The CDR3 bases are TGTGCCAGCAGCGCACAGGGGGATCAGCCCCAGCATTTT.

CDR3 sequence: CASRFKPRGGTEAFF. The CDR3 DNA is TGTGCCAGCAGATTCAAGCCTCGGGGAGGCACTGAAGCTTTCTTT. The V gene is TRBV27, the J gene TRBJ1-1; the D is unclear. From germline, CDR1 is MNHEY and CDR2 SMNVEV (reference sequence). The CDR3 covers 15 residues. V dropped 6 bases and J dropped 4 bases, with 18 bases sitting between them.